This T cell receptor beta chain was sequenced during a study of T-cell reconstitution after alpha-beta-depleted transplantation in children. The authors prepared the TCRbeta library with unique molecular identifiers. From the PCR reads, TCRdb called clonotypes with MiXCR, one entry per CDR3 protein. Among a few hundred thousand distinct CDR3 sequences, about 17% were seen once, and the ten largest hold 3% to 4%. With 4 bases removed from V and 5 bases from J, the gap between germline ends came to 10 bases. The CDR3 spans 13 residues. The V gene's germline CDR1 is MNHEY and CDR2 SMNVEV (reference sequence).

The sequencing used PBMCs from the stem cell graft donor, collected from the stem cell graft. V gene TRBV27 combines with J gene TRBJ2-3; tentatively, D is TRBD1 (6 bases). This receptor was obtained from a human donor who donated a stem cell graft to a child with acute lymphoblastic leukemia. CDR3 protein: CASSSYREDTQYF. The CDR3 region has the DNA TGTGCCAGCAGTTCGTACAGGGAAGATACGCAGTATTTT.